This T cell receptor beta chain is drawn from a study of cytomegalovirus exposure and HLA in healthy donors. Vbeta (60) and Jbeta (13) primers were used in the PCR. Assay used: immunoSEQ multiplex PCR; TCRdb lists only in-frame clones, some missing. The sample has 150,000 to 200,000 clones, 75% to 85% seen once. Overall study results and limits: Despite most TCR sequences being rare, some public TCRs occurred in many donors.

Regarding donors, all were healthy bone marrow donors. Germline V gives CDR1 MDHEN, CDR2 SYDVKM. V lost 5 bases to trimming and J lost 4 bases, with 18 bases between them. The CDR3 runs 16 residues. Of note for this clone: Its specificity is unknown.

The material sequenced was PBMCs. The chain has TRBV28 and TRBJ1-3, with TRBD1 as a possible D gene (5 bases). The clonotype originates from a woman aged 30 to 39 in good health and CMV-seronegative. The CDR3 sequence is CASSTLGGISGNTIYF. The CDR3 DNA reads TGTGCCAGCAGTACCCTCGGGGGGATATCGGGAAACACCATATATTTT.